The following is a T cell receptor (beta chain) sequence with its context. The germline V gene has CDR1 LNHDA and CDR2 SQIVND (reference sequence). The CDR3 contains 15 residues. With 1 base removed from V and 2 bases from J, the gap between germline ends came to 11 bases. The data derive from a study of shared clonotypes between healthy human individuals. At the level of the study: Every donor yielded three CD4 naive, three CD4 memory, two CD8 naive and one CD8 memory plate.

Using immunoSEQ multiplex PCR, the repertoire was profiled, and TCRdb retains in-frame clones only, with some absent. The sample has about a million clones, approximately 75% seen once. This receptor was obtained from a man aged 18 to 29 in good health. Some clones in this sample may be carry-over from other donors' samples. The sequencing sample was made of memory CD4+ T cells from PBMCs. Described subset: CD45RA-negative fraction. J is TRBJ1-1 and V is TRBV19, with D hard to call. CDR3 residues: CASSIGGGRNTEAFF. CDR3 DNA: TGTGCCAGTAGTATAGGAGGAGGAAGAAACACTGAAGCTTTCTTT.